The entry below gives a single T cell receptor beta chain sequence along with its context. Germline-derived CDR1 and CDR2 are LGHNA and YSLEER. The V end lost 1 base, the J end lost 0 bases, and 6 bases lay between the germline ends. This CDR3 is 14 amino acids long. This sample was taken from a study of blood T cell repertoires in COVID-19. Study at large: COVID-19 samples, acute and convalescent, were from the United States, Italy and Spain. The analysed material was cDNA or gDNA that came from T cells, B-cell-depleted T cells, or PBMCs.

In the source study's methods: The authors estimated nucleated cell counts from reference gene primer amplification. The repertoire was sequenced with immunoSEQ multiplex PCR; TCRdb's copy has only in-frame clones and lacks some. V and J calls plus clone size are reproduced from that table; the DNA served to infer D and trimming. This table has approximately 360,000 clones, around 89% appearing once. This TCR was recovered from a man between 18 and 29 years old with active or convalescent COVID-19. This chain uses TRBV4-3 with TRBJ1-2; D possibly corresponds to TRBD1 (5 bases). The sample comprised peripheral blood. CDR3: CASSQAGTNYGYTF. DNA for the CDR3: TGCGCCAGCAGCCAAGCAGGGACTAACTATGGCTACACCTTC.